This T cell receptor beta chain was captured in a study of blood T cells in healthy people across ages (dated by TCRdb to about 2015). Concerning the study at large: In model experiments, template switching captured about one uniquely barcoded TCR beta cDNA molecule for every two T cells. Using deep sequencing normalized with unique cDNA molecular identifiers, the study measured how TCR beta repertoire diversity changes with age. The donors were divided into four age groups: young (average around 17 years), middle-aged (about 40), aged (approximately 64) and long-lived (approximately 74). The study analyzed two additional independent replicas of 1 million unique cDNA reads from the same blood draw for two donors, one aged 18 to 29 and one aged 80 or older.

General study outcomes and caveats: Observed TCR beta diversity per million T cells fell roughly linearly with age, and a significant reduction was already apparent by age around 39. Since profiling was done on bulk unsorted PBMCs, naive and antigen-experienced compartments could not be conclusively compared. Total diversity estimates from one million sequenced T cells were considered lower bounds and underestimates. There was a strong correlation between observed TCR beta diversity and the percentage of naive T cells measured by flow cytometry. Because the CMV infection status of the donors was unknown, age-related changes in expanded clonotypes may potentially have been confounded. Compared with the aged group, more naive CD4+ T cells, fewer expanded clones and increased TCR diversity were shown by the long-lived group, suggesting age selection.

The donors were 40 or so Caucasian individuals from Russia, aged roughly 6 to 90 years, who were systemically healthy. Each donor gave approximately 9.4 milliliters of peripheral blood, drawn into EDTA-treated Vacutainer tubes. Ficoll-Paque density-gradient centrifugation was used to isolate PBMCs, with at least 7 million per sample. Trizol reagent was used to extract total RNA from PBMCs, with at least 5.5 micrograms per sample. The percentages of naive CD45RAhigh/CD27high T cells were determined by flow cytometry on a PBMC aliquot from every donor. Library prep was done by 5' RACE. The listed sequencing device is Illumina HiSeq 2500. A second PCR of roughly 6 to 11 cycles was run with a J-beta primer mix and a sample-barcoded 5' primer. Each TCR beta cDNA molecule received a unique molecular identifier from a template-switch 5' adaptor carrying 12 random nucleotides. Each sample yielded at least 3 million CDR3-containing paired-end reads. First-strand cDNA was synthesized from all RNA with the Mint cDNA synthesis kit, primed by a TRBC-specific oligonucleotide. Following uracil-DNA glycosylase treatment, a first 18-cycle PCR with universal primers M1SS and BC2_uni_R was performed on all cDNA. As for how the authors treated the data: For normalization, 1 million high-quality reads, each with a distinct molecular identifier, were randomly selected from each sample. Instead of being binned into consensus sequences, reads with shared molecular identifiers were discarded. MiTCR, run with a Q25 quality threshold and the strictest error-elimination algorithm, handled CDR3 identification, clonotype clustering and error correction. A nonparametric unseen species model with Euler transformation was used to estimate lower-bound total TCR beta diversity. TCRdb redid the processing of the public reads, applying fastp at Q25 and MiXCR, and retained in-frame beta chains. Under each unique CDR3 protein, matching rows form one entry showing the most common genes and DNA. TCRdb's processing, not the authors' own work, is the source of the V and J calls. This sample has more than 450,000 distinct CDR3 sequences in its table, and roughly a quarter of those were observed once. Approximately 3.6% of the sample rests with the top ten.

With respect to this clonotype: Its antigen specificity is not known. Base-call qualities are not available, and no considerably larger clone is one nucleotide away.

Taken from the germline V gene, the CDR1 and CDR2 loops are LGHNA and YNFKEQ. V loses 4 bases at its end and J loses 3 bases; junction bases beyond the gene matches: 8. Its CDR3 holds 16 amino acids, cysteine through phenylalanine. Only the CDR3 DNA is retained, 48 bases long and in frame from the first base. This same sample was also taken into another study, of T cells of mothers and their children. The second paper further reports: Nine systemically healthy Caucasian individuals, comprising three mothers and their six children, were included as donors. cDNA synthesis used all of the extracted RNA, with around 1.4 ug of RNA in each 15 ul reaction. Sample barcodes and 2-4 random nucleotides were added via the M1S primer in the second PCR. Over 10 million TCR beta CDR3 reads came from each mother, compared with approximately 3 million reads from each child. Thymic selection similarly shapes TCR recombination output in related and unrelated pairs, with minor effect from inherited differences. Related mother-child pairs always showed normalized repertoire overlap that was slightly higher than in unrelated mother-child pairs, though the difference was never significant. With a sensitivity of about 100 clones per million clonotypes, no persistent microchimeric T cell clones were detected. Deep NGS was used in the study to compare the TCR beta repertoires of mothers and children and to look for features that separate related mother-child pairs from unrelated individuals. Mothers averaged roughly 36 +/- 4 years of age and children averaged about 10 +/- 4 years. After adapters were ligated using NEBNext reagents, the libraries underwent 100+100 nt paired-end sequencing on an Illumina HiSeq 2000. To prevent cross-contamination, the mother and child libraries were prepared a month apart and were sequenced in separate runs. For each donor, between roughly 450,000 and 2,100,000 distinct TCR beta clonotypes were identified. Naive TCR beta clonotypes were estimated from low-frequency clonotypes matched to each donor's FACS-determined naive share, without sorting.

The source is a boy younger than 10 in good health. Sequencing input: blood. The chain is encoded by TRBV4-2 joined to TRBJ1-1, with 10 junctional bases fitting TRBD1. This receptor carries the CDR3 CASSPLDRGFDTEAFF. The nucleotides read TGTGCCAGCAGCCCCTTGGACAGGGGGTTTGACACTGAAGCTTTCTTT.